This T cell receptor (beta chain) emerged from a study of Ad26.COV2.S vaccination and SARS-CoV-2 variants. Study as a whole: By the intramuscular route, Ad26.COV2.S was given once, or twice 56 days apart. Study findings and constraints: Responses of T cells in total may have been underestimated by the TCR breadth and depth analyses.

Points on this clone: Antigen: not known.

CDR3 size: 20 residues. Generated by immunoSEQ multiplex PCR, the TCRdb table keeps only in-frame clones and is missing some. The sample has some 520,000 clones; roughly nine tenths are singletons. The treatment is: about 20 received Ad26.COV2.S at low or high dose, single or two shots; about 5 received placebo; per-sample allocation not given. Specimens were obtained on day 63 following the first vaccine or placebo injection. It was Wuhan-strain SARS-CoV-2 spike that the Ad26 vaccine vector expressed. The sequencing used peripheral blood, collected in a trial of Ad26.COV2.S vaccine versus placebo. The genes are TRBV12-2 and TRBJ2-3; the DNA was not used to check the table's D call, TRBD2. TRBV12-2 is reported as a pseudogene. This clonotype originated in a person between 18 and 65 years old who received the Ad26.COV2.S COVID-19 vaccine or a placebo. The CDR3 sequence is CASRRHGNRAQRGHWDTQYF. The CDR3 region has the DNA TGTGCAAGTCGCCGTCATGGTAACCGGGCCCAGCGGGGGCACTGGGATACGCAGTATTTT.